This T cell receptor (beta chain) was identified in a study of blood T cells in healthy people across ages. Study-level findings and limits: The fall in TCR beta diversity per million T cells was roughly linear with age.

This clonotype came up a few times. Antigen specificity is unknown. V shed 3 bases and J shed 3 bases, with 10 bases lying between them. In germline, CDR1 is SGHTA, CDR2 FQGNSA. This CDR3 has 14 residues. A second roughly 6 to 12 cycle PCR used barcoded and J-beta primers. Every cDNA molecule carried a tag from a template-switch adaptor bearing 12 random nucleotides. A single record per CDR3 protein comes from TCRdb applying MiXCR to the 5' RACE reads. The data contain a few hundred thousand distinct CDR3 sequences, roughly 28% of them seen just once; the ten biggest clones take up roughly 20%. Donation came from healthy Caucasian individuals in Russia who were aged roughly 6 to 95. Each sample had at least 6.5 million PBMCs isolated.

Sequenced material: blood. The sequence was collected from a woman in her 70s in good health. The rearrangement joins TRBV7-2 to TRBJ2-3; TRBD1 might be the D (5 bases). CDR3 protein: CASSFSTATDTQYF. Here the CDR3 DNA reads TGTGCCAGCAGCTTTTCGACAGCAACAGATACGCAGTATTTT.